This entry lists 19 T cell receptor beta chains sequenced from one sample in a study of CD8 T cells in ankylosing spondylitis. Via MiXCR, TCRdb re-called the 5' RACE reads, giving one row per CDR3 protein. The sample carries a few hundred thousand distinct CDR3 sequences, 20% to 25% recorded once. The sequenced material came from blood, either unsorted or a sorted T cell fraction (not recorded which). These TCRs come from a male donor with ankylosing spondylitis or in good health (not recorded which).

This clonotype was seen more than once but under ten times. CDR3 in DNA: TGTGCCATCAGGGAGGGATACCAAGAGACCCAGTACTTC. It is translated as CAIREGYQETQYF. The chain joins TRBV10-3 to TRBJ2-5; TRBD2 is a possible D gene (6 bases). The CDR3 is 13 residues long. Germline V lookup: CDR1 ENHRY, CDR2 SYGVKD. Trimming removed 6 bases from V and 0 bases from J, with 8 bases in between.

J is TRBJ2-2 and V is TRBV12-3 or TRBV12-4, with D hard to call. V was shortened by 3 bases and J by 8 bases, with 13 bases between the two germline ends. The CDR3 sequence is 14 residues long. DNA for the CDR3: TGTGCCAGCAGTTTCGGCCTTCCGGATGGGGAGCTGTTTTTT. Amino acids: CASSFGLPDGELFF.

The chain uses TRBV7-9 and TRBJ1-1; D perhaps matches TRBD1 (5 bases). CDR1 is SEHNR, CDR2 FQNEAQ, per germline (reference sequence). V was trimmed by 6 bases and J by 6 bases, leaving 20 bases between them. This CDR3 is built from 15 residues. The CDR3 nucleotides are TGTGCCAGCAGTAAAAAACCGGGACGGATTTCTGAAGCTTTCTTT. Protein product: CASSKKPGRISEAFF.

This clonotype was found a few times. The chain employs TRBV6-6 and TRBJ1-1, with D unclear. There are 12 residues in the CDR3. Germline V gene sequence: CDR1 MNHNY, CDR2 SVGAGI (reference sequence). V was pared by 0 bases and J by 7 bases, with 6 bases between. The CDR3 is CASSYSSNEAFF. As DNA, the CDR3 is TGTGCCAGCAGTTACTCGAGTAATGAAGCTTTCTTT.

This clonotype turned up a few times. J is TRBJ2-4 and V is TRBV29-1; the D gene could be TRBD1 or TRBD2 (7 bases each). V was shortened by 3 bases and J by 1 base, with 16 bases between the two germline ends. CDR3 length: 16 residues. Germline V CDR1 and CDR2: SQVTM, ANQGSEA. The CDR3 spells CSVDGQGGSAKNIQYF. In nucleotides, the CDR3 is TGCAGCGTTGACGGGCAGGGGGGGTCCGCCAAAAACATTCAGTACTTC.

This clonotype was found many times. The CDR3 sequence is CSVETQGEAFF. The CDR3 coding sequence is TGCAGCGTTGAGACCCAGGGTGAAGCTTTCTTT. The V gene is TRBV29-1, the J gene TRBJ1-1, with TRBD1 as a possible D gene (5 bases). The CDR3 spans 11 residues. CDR1 is SQVTM and CDR2 is ANQGSEA in the germline V gene. With 3 bases removed from V and 7 bases from J, the gap between germline ends came to 9 bases.

This clonotype was counted between two and nine times. The chain joins TRBV5-1 to TRBJ2-7, with D possibly being TRBD1 (6 bases). The V gene lost 4 bases and the J gene lost 0 bases, with 11 bases spanning the gap. The CDR3 totals 14 residues. The germline CDR1 and CDR2 sequences are SGHRS and YFSETQ. In nucleotides, the CDR3 is TGCGCCAGCAGCCCAGGGGTAATCTCCTACGAGCAGTACTTC. This codes for CASSPGVISYEQYF.

The CDR3 region has the DNA TGTGCCAGCAGCACGCGGGGGAGCGAGCAGTACTTC. Its translation: CASSTRGSEQYF. The chain recombines TRBV5-6 with TRBJ2-7; TRBD2 agrees at 7 bases. The germline CDR1 and CDR2 sequences are SGHDT and YYEEEE. The CDR3 is made up of 12 amino acids. Trimming took 4 bases from V and 6 from J; bases not matched to a gene: 4.

The chain joins TRBV12-3 or TRBV12-4 to TRBJ2-4; D is undetermined. CDR3 size: 15 residues. Trimming removed 3 bases at V and 8 bases at J, with 17 bases between. CDR3: CASSFVGFRVDIQYF. CDR3 sequence (DNA): TGTGCCAGCAGTTTTGTGGGATTTAGGGTGGACATTCAGTACTTC.

This clonotype appeared many times. The CDR3 nucleotides read TGCAGCGTTGATGGGGGTGCGAACACCGGGGAGCTGTTTTTT. Amino acids: CSVDGGANTGELFF. V usage is TRBV29-1 and J usage is TRBJ2-2; either TRBD1 or TRBD2 may fit D (5 bases each). V was trimmed by 3 bases and J by 0 bases, leaving 8 bases between them. CDR1 and CDR2 from the germline V gene are SQVTM and ANQGSEA. The CDR3 has 14 residues.

This chain joins TRBV25-1 and TRBJ2-5; D not certain. With 3 bases removed from V and 2 bases from J, the gap between germline ends came to 10 bases. Germline CDR1 is MGHDK and CDR2 is SYGVNS. CDR3 length: 14 amino acids. The CDR3 protein is CASSEPGRQETQYF. The CDR3 DNA reads TGTGCCAGCAGTGAGCCGGGCCGACAAGAGACCCAGTACTTC.

V usage is TRBV9 and J usage is TRBJ1-2, with unresolved D. This CDR3 contains 15 residues. V was pared by 4 bases and J by 0 bases, with 13 bases between. Germline CDR1 SGDLS, CDR2 YYNGEE. The CDR3 DNA is TGTGCCAGCAGCTCCGCAGGTCTGACTAACTATGGCTACACCTTC. As protein: CASSSAGLTNYGYTF.

Only a few counts were recorded for this clonotype. The chain employs TRBV5-5 and TRBJ2-2; D is unclear. This CDR3 is built from 13 residues. Trimming removed 3 bases at V and 5 bases at J, with 8 bases between. Germline V gives CDR1 SGHKS, CDR2 YYEKEE (reference sequence). The CDR3 DNA reads TGTGCCAGCAGCTCCCATTTGACCGGGGAGCTGTTTTTT. It translates to CASSSHLTGELFF.

This chain uses TRBV12-3 or TRBV12-4 with TRBJ1-1; D uncertain. The V gene lost 3 bases and the J gene lost 2 bases, with 13 bases spanning the gap. The CDR3 consists of 15 residues. Here the CDR3 DNA reads TGTGCCAGCAGTTTTGCCTCGGCATTTAACACTGAAGCTTTCTTT. It translates to CASSFASAFNTEAFF.

This clonotype was seen a few times. The V and J genes are TRBV10-3 and TRBJ1-1; D unclear. Deletions cut 6 bases from V and 1 base from J, with 12 bases between. The CDR3 has 14 residues. CDR1 is ENHRY, CDR2 SYGVKD, per germline. The CDR3 protein is CAIRPLAQNTEAFF. CDR3 DNA: TGTGCCATCAGGCCCCTAGCCCAGAACACTGAAGCTTTCTTT.

The gene calls are TRBV7-2 and TRBJ2-4, with D perhaps TRBD1 (6 bases). Trimming took off 5 bases at V and 2 bases at J, with 13 bases between the two ends. Germline assignment: CDR1 SGHTA and CDR2 FQGNSA. CDR3 length: 15 amino acids. The CDR3 DNA sequence: TGTGCCAGCAGCATCGACAGGTTCCCCAAAAACATTCAGTACTTC. Translated: CASSIDRFPKNIQYF.

The rearrangement joins TRBV29-1 to TRBJ2-1, with D perhaps assigned TRBD1 or TRBD2 (5 bases each). Germline CDR1 and CDR2: SQVTM and ANQGSEA. CDR3 length: 17 amino acids. Trimming stripped 3 bases from V and 2 bases from J, with 20 bases between. The CDR3 DNA reads TGCAGCGTTGATGGGGTACCCGGGACCCATACCTACAATGAGCAGTTCTTC. Translated, it gives CSVDGVPGTHTYNEQFF.

The chain has TRBV3-1 and TRBJ2-1, with D unclear. CDR1 is LGHDT, CDR2 YNNKEL, per germline (reference sequence). The CDR3 contains 15 residues. V lost 0 bases, J lost 8 bases, and 14 bases lay in between. CDR3 nucleotides: TGTGCCAGCAGCCAAGATCACATAATATGGGATGAGCAGTTCTTC. This encodes CASSQDHIIWDEQFF.

This clonotype turned up a few times. V usage is TRBV3-1 and J usage is TRBJ2-7; 10 bases agree with TRBD2. The germline CDR1 and CDR2 sequences are LGHDT and YNNKEL (reference sequence). After removal of 0 bases from V and 2 bases from J, the junction contained 4 bases not matched to a gene. There are 16 residues in the CDR3. The DNA of the CDR3 is TGTGCCAGCAGCCAAGAAGGGCTAGCGGGGGCCTACGAGCAGTACTTC. Its translation is CASSQEGLAGAYEQYF.